This T cell receptor beta chain was profiled in a study of post-analysis software for immune sequencing data. This clonotype was detected a few times. cDNA libraries of TCR beta carried unique molecular identifiers. TCRdb re-called the PCR reads with MiXCR, one entry per CDR3 protein. This table holds about 160,000 distinct CDR3 sequences, 35% to 40% found once. Sequences were derived from blood, sampled after autologous hematopoietic stem cell transplantation. The receptor was isolated from a girl under 18 with multiple sclerosis.

CDR3 protein: CATSRDRGYEQYF. CDR3 DNA: TGTGCCACCAGCAGAGATCGGGGATACGAGCAGTACTTC. The genes are TRBV15 and TRBJ2-7; perhaps TRBD2 as D (5 bases). CDR1 LNHNV and CDR2 YYDKDF come from the germline V gene (reference sequence). The V and J ends lost 0 bases and 4 bases respectively, with 7 bases between them. The CDR3 contains 13 residues.